The T cell receptor beta chain described here comes from a study of post-analysis software for immune sequencing data. Points from the study as a whole: Patients showed TRBV5-6, TRBV5-1 and TRBV20-1 among roughly 5 TRBV segments more frequent than in controls.

In this sample, this clonotype turned up a few times. Its antigen is unidentified. Unique molecular identifiers featured in each of the TCR beta cDNA libraries. TCRdb re-called the PCR reads with MiXCR, one entry per CDR3 protein. The profile shows 150,000 to 200,000 distinct CDR3 sequences, approximately 30% of them singletons. From germline, CDR1 is SGHTA and CDR2 FQGTGA. This CDR3 has 13 amino acids. Trimming cost V 5 bases and J 5 bases, with 9 bases left between them. Sequencing was carried out using blood. The sequence derives from a girl aged 10-17 years with multiple sclerosis. The rearrangement links TRBV7-3 to TRBJ2-2; a possible D gene is TRBD1 (6 bases). The CDR3 loop is CASSVQGTGELFF. CDR3 sequence (DNA): TGTGCCAGCAGCGTACAGGGAACCGGGGAGCTGTTTTTT. The whole variable domain, filled in from reference TRBV7-3 and TRBJ2-2, reads GAGVSQTPSNKVTEKGKYVELRCDPISGHTALYWYRQSLGQGPEFLIYFQGTGAADDSGLPNDRFFAVRPEGSVSTLKIQRTERGDSAVYLCASSVQGTGELFFGEGSRLTVL.